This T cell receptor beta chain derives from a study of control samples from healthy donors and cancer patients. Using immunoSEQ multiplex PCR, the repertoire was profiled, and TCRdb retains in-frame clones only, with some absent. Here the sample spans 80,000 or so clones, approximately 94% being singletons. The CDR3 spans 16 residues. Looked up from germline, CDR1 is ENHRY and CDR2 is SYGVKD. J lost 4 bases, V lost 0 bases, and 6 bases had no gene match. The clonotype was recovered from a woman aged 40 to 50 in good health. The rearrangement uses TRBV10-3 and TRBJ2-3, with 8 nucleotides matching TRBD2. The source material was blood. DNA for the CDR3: TGTGCCATCAGTGAGTCAACGGGGGGGCGGGCAGATACGCAGTATTTT. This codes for CAISESTGGRADTQYF.